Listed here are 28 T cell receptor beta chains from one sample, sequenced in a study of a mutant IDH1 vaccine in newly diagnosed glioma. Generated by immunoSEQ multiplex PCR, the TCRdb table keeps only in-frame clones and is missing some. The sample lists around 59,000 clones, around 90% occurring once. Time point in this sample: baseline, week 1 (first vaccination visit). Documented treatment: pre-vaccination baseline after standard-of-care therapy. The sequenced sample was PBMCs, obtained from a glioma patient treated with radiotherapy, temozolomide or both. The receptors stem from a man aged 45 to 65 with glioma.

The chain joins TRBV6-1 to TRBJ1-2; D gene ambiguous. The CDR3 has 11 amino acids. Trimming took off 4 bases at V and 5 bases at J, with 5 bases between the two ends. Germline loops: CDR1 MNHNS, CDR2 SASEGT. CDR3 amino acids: CASSGGYGYTF. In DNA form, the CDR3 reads TGTGCCAGCAGTGGTGGGTATGGCTACACCTTC.

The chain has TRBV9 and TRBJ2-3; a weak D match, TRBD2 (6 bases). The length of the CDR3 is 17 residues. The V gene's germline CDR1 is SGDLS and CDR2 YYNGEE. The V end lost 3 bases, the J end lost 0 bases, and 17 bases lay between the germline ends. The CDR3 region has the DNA TGTGCCAGCAGCGGGGGATGGAGGGGCCTGAGCACAGATACGCAGTATTTT. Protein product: CASSGGWRGLSTDTQYF.

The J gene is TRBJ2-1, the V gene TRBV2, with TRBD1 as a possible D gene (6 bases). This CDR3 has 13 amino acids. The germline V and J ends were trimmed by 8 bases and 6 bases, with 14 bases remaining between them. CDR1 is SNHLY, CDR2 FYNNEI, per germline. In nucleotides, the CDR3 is TGTGCCAGCGCTACGGGACATGGCAATGAGCAGTTCTTC. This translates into CASATGHGNEQFF. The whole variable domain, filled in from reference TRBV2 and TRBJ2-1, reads EPEVTQTPSHQVTQMGQEVILRCVPISNHLYFYWYRQILGQKVEFLVSFYNNEISEKSEIFDDQFSVERPDGSNFTLKIRSTKLEDSAMYFCASATGHGNEQFFGPGTRLTVL.

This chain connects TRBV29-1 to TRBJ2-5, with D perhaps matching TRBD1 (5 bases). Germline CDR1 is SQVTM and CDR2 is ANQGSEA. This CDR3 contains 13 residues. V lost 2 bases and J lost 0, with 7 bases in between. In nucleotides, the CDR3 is TGCAGCGTTGAAAACAGGTACCAAGAGACCCAGTACTTC. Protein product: CSVENRYQETQYF.

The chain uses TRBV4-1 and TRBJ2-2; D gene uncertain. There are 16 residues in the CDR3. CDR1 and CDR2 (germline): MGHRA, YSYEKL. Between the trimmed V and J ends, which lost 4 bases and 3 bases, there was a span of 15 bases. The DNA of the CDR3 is TGCGCCAGCAGCCCCCCTTTCCCTTTTGACACCGGGGAGCTGTTTTTT. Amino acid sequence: CASSPPFPFDTGELFF.

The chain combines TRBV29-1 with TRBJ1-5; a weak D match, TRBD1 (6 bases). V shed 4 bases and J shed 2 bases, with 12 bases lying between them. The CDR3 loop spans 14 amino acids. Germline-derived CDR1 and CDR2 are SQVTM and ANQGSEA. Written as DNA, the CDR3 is TGCAGCGTTGGTTCGGGGGGCGGCAATCAGCCCCAGCATTTT. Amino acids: CSVGSGGGNQPQHF.

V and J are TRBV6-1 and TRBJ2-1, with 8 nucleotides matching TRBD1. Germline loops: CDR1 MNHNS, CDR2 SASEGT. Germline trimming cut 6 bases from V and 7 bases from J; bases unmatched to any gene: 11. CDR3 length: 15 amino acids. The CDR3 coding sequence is TGTGCCAGCAGGTCCCGGGACAGGATGCTTAATGAGCAGTTCTTC. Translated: CASRSRDRMLNEQFF.

The CDR3 loop is CASSLARAEPGYEQYF. As DNA, the CDR3 is TGTGCCAGCAGCTTAGCCAGGGCCGAACCGGGCTACGAGCAGTACTTC. The gene calls are TRBV7-9 and TRBJ2-7; tentative D call: TRBD1 (5 bases). The CDR3 covers 16 residues. V lost 0 bases and J lost 3, with 15 bases in between. The germline gives CDR1 SEHNR, CDR2 FQNEAQ (reference sequence).

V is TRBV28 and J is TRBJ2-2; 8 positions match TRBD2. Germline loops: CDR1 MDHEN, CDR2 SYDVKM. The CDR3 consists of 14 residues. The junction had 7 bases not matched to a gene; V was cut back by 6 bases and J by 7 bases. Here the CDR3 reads CASSSAGEGGELFF. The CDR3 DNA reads TGTGCCAGCAGCTCAGCGGGGGAGGGCGGGGAGCTGTTTTTT.

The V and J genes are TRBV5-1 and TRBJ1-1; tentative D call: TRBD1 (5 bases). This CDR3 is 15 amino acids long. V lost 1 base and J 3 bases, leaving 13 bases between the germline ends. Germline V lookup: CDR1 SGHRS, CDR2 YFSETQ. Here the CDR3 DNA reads TGCGCCAGCAGCTTGCGTGGGGCTGTGGACACTGAAGCTTTCTTT. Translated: CASSLRGAVDTEAFF.

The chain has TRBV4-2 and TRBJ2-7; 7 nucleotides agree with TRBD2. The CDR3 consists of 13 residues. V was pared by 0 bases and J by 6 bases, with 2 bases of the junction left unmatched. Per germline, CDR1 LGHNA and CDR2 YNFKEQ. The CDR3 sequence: CASSQESGAEQYF. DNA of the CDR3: TGTGCCAGCAGCCAAGAGAGCGGGGCCGAGCAGTACTTC.

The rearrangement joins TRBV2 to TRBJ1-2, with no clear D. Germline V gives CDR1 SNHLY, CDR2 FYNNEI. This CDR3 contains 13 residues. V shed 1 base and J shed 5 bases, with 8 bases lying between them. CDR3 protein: CASSEVSGYGYTF. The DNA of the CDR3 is TGTGCCAGCAGTGAAGTGTCCGGGTATGGCTACACCTTC.

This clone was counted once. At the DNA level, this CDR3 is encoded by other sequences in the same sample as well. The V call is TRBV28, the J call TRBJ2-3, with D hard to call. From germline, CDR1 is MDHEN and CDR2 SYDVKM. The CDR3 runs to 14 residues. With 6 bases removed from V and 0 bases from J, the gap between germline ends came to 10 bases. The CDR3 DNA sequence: TGTGCCAGCAGCCCTCTGAGGAGCACAGATACGCAGTATTTT. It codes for CASSPLRSTDTQYF.

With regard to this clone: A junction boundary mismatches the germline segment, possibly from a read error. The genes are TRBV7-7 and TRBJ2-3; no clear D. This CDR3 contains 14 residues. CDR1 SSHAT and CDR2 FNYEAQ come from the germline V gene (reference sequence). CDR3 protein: CASSQLSSTDTQYF. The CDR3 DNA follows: TGTGCTAGCAGCCAACTTAGCTCCACAGATACGCAGTATTTT.

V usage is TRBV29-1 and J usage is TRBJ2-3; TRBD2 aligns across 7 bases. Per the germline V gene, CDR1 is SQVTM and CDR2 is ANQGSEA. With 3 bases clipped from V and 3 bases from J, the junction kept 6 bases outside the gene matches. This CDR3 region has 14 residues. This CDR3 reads CSVDAGVGTDTQYF. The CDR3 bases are TGCAGCGTTGACGCGGGAGTAGGGACAGATACGCAGTATTTT.

CDR3 loop: CAISDLAGQETQYF. As DNA, the CDR3 is TGTGCCATCAGCGATCTAGCGGGGCAAGAGACCCAGTACTTC. V and J are TRBV10-3 and TRBJ2-5, with 9 bases aligning to TRBD2. Germline assignment: CDR1 ENHRY and CDR2 SYGVKD. With 6 bases clipped from V and 2 bases from J, the junction kept 4 bases outside the gene matches. CDR3 length: 14 amino acids.

This CDR3 reads CASRTGTSQTGELFF. CDR3 nucleotide sequence: TGTGCCAGCAGAACCGGGACCAGTCAAACCGGGGAGCTGTTTTTT. The chain links TRBV2 to TRBJ2-2, with D perhaps given as TRBD1 or TRBD2 (5 bases each). The CDR3 length is 15 residues. Trimming took 6 bases from V and 5 from J, leaving 16 bases between them. Per the germline V gene, CDR1 is SNHLY and CDR2 is FYNNEI.

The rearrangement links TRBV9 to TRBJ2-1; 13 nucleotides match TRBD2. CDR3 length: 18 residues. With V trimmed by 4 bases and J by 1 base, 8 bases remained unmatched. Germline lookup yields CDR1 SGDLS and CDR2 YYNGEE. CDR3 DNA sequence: TGTGCCAGCAGCCCGGGACTAGCGGGGCGAGGGTCCTACAATGAGCAGTTCTTC. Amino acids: CASSPGLAGRGSYNEQFF.

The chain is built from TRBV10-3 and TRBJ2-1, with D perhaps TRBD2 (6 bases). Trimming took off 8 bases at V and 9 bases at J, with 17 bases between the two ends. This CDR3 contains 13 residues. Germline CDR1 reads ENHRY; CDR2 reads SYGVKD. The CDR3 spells CAIQTSPRFEQFF. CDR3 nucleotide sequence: TGTGCCATCCAAACTAGCCCCCGTTTTGAGCAGTTCTTC.

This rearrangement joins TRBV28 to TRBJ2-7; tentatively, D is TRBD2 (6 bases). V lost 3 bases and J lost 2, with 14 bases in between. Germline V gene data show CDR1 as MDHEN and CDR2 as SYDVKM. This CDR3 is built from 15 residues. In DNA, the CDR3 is TGTGCCAGCAGTTTTTGGGAGGTGGCTACCTACGAGCAGTACTTC. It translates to CASSFWEVATYEQYF. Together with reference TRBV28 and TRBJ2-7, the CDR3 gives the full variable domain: DVKVTQSSRYLVKRTGEKVFLECVQDMDHENMFWYRQDPGLGLRLIYFSYDVKMKEKGDIPEGYSVSREKKERFSLILESASTNQTSMYLCASSFWEVATYEQYFGPGTRLTVT.

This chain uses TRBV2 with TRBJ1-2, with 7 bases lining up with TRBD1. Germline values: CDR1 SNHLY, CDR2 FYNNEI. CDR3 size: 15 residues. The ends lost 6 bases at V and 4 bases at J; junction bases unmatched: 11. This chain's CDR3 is CASSGLRGRTYGYTF. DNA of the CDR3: TGTGCCAGCAGCGGACTTAGGGGGCGCACCTATGGCTACACCTTC.

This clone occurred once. CDR3 residues: CSVKGGSYEQYF. As DNA, the CDR3 is TGCAGCGTTAAGGGTGGGTCCTACGAGCAGTACTTC. V usage is TRBV29-1 and J usage is TRBJ2-7; D is unclear. The CDR3 loop spans 12 amino acids. The germline V gene encodes CDR1 SQVTM and CDR2 ANQGSEA. With 5 bases removed from V and 1 base from J, the gap between germline ends came to 9 bases.

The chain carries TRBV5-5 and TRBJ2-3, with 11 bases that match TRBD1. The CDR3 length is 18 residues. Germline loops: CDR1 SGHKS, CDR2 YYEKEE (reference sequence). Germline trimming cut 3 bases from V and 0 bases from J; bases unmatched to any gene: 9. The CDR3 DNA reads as TGTGCCAGCAGCTCGGGGACAGGGGGTATTCCAAGCACAGATACGCAGTATTTT. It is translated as CASSSGTGGIPSTDTQYF.

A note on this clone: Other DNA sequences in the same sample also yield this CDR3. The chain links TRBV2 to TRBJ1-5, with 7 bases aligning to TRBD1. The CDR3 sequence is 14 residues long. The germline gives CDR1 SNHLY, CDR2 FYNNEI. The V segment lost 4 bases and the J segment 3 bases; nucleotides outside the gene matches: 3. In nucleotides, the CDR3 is TGTGCCAGCAGTGGGGACAGATCCAATCAGCCCCAGCATTTT. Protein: CASSGDRSNQPQHF.

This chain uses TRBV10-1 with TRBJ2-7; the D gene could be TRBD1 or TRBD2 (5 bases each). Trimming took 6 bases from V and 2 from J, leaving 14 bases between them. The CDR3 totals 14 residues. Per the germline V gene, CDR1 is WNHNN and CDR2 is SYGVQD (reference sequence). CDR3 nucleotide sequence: TGCGCCAGCAGGAGGGGCCCAGGGCCCTACGAGCAGTACTTC. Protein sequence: CASRRGPGPYEQYF.

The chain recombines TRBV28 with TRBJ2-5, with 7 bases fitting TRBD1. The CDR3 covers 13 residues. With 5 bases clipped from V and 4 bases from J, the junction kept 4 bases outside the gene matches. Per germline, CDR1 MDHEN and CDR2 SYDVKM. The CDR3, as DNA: TGTGCCAGCAGTATGACAGGGATAGAGACCCAGTACTTC. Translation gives CASSMTGIETQYF.

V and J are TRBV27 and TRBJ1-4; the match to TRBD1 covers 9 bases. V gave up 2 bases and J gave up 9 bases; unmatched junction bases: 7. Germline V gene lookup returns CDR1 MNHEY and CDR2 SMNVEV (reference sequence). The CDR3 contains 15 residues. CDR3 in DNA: TGTGCCAGCAGTTTAGTTGGGACAGGGATCCAAAAACTGTTTTTT. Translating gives CASSLVGTGIQKLFF.

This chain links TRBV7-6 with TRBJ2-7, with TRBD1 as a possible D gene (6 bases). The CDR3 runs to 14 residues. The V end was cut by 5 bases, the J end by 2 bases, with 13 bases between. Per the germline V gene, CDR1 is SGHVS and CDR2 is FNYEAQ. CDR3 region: CASSVQGPPYEQYF. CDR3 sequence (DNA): TGTGCCAGCAGCGTACAGGGCCCCCCCTACGAGCAGTACTTC. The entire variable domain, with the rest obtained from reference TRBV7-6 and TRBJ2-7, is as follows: GAGVSQSPRYKVTKRGQDVALRCDPISGHVSLYWYRQALGQGPEFLTYFNYEAQQDKSGLPNDRFSAERPEGSISTLTIQRTEQRDSAMYRCASSVQGPPYEQYFGPGTRLTVT.